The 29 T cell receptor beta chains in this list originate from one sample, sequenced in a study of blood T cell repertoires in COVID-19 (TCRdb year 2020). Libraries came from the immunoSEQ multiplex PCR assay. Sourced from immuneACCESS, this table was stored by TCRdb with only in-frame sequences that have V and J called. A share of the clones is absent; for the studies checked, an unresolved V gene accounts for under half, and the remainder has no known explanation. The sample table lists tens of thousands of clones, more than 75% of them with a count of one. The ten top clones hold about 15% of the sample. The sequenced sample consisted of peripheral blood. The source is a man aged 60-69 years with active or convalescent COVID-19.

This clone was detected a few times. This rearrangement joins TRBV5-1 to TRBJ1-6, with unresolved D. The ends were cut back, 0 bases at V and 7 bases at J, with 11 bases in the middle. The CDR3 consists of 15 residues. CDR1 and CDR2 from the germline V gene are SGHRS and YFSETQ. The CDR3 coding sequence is TGCGCCAGCAGCTTGGGGGCAGGTGAGAATTCACCCCTCCACTTT. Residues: CASSLGAGENSPLHF. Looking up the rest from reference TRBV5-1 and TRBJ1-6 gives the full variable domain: KAGVTQTPRYLIKTRGQQVTLSCSPISGHRSVSWYQQTPGQGLQFLFEYFSETQRNKGNFPGRFSGRQFSNSRSEMNVSTLELGDSALYLCASSLGAGENSPLHFGNGTRLTVT.

The CDR3 nucleotides are TGTGCCAGCAGTTTCCGGGGCGGGAGGGGGACCCAGTACTTC. It yields the protein CASSFRGGRGTQYF. This chain connects TRBV28 to TRBJ2-5, with 9 positions matching TRBD2. The CDR3 is made up of 14 amino acids. V gave up 3 bases and J gave up 7 bases; unmatched junction bases: 6. The germline gives CDR1 MDHEN, CDR2 SYDVKM.

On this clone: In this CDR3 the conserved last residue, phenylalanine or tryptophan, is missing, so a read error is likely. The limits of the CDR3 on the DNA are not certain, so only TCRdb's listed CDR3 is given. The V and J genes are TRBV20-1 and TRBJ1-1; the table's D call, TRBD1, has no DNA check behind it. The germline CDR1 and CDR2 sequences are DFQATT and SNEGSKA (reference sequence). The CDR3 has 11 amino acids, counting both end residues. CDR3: CSARGLTRSLM.

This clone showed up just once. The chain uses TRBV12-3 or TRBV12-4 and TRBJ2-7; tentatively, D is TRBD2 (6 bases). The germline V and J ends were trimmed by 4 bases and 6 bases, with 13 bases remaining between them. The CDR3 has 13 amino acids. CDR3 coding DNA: TGTGCCAGCAGTTCCCTGGGCGGGGCCGAGCAGTACTTC. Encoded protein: CASSSLGGAEQYF.

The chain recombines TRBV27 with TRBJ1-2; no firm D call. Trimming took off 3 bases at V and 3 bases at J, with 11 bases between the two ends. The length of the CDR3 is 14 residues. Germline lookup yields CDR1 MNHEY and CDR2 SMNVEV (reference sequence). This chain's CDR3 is CASSFSVTDYGYTF. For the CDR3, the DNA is TGTGCCAGCAGTTTTTCGGTTACCGACTATGGCTACACCTTC.

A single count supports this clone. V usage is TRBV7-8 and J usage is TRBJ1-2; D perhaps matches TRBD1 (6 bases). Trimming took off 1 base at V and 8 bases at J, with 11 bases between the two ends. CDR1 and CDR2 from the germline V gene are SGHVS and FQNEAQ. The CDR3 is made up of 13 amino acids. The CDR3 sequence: CASSLERGLGYTF. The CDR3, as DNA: TGTGCCAGCAGCTTAGAAAGGGGGTTGGGCTACACCTTC.

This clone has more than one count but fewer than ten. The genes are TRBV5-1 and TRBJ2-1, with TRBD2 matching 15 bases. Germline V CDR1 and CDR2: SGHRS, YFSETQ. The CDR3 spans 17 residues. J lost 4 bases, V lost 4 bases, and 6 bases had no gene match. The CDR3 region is CASSTGTSGGLYNEQFF. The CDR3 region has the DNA TGCGCCAGCAGCACCGGGACTAGCGGGGGGCTATACAATGAGCAGTTCTTC.

This CDR3 is CASSLVRDQPQHF. CDR3 sequence (DNA): TGTGCCAGCAGCTTGGTCAGGGATCAGCCCCAGCATTTT. The chain is built from TRBV5-5 and TRBJ1-5; D may be TRBD1 (5 bases). The CDR3 consists of 13 residues. V lost 0 bases and J 5 bases, leaving 6 bases between the germline ends. CDR1 and CDR2 from the germline V gene are SGHKS and YYEKEE (reference sequence).

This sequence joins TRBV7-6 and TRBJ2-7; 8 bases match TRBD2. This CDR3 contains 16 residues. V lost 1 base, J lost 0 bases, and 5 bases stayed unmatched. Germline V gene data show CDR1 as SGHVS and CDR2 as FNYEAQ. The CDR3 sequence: CASSLVGSGDSYEQYF. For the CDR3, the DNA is TGTGCCAGCAGCTTAGTAGGTAGCGGGGACTCCTACGAGCAGTACTTC.

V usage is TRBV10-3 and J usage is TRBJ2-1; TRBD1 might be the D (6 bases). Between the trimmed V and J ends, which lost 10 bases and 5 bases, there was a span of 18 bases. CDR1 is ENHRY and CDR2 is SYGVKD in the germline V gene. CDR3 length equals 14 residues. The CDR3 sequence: CATTIDRTDNEQFF. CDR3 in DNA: TGTGCCACAACCATCGACAGGACAGACAATGAGCAGTTCTTC.

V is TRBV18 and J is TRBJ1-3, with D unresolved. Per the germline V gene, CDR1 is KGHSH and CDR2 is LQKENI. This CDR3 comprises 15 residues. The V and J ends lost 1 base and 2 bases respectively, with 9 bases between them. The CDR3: CASSPLTNAGNTIYF. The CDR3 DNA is TGTGCCAGCTCACCACTGACTAATGCTGGAAACACCATATATTTT.

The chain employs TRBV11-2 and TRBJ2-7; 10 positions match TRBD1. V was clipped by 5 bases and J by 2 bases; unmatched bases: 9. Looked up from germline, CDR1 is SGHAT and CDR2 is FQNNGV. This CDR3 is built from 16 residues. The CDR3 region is CASSPGQGEPTYEQYF. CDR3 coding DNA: TGTGCCAGCAGCCCCGGACAGGGGGAACCAACCTACGAGCAGTACTTC.

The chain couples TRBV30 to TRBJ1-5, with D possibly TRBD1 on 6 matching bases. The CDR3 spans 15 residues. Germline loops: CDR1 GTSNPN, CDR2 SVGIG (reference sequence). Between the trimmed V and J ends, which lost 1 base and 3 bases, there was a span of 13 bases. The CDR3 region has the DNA TGTGCCTGGAGTGAGGGGGTACGTACCAATCAGCCCCAGCATTTT. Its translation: CAWSEGVRTNQPQHF.

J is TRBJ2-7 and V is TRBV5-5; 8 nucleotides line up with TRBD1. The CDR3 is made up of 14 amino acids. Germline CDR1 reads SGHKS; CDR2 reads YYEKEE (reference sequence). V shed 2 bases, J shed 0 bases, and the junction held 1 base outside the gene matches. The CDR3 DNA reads TGTGCCAGCAGCTTAGGACAGGGCTCCTACGAGCAGTACTTC. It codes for CASSLGQGSYEQYF.

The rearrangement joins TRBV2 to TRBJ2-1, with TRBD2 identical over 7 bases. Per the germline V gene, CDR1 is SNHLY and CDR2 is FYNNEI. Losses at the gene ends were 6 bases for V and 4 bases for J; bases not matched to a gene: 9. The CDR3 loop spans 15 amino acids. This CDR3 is CASSLGLGGYNEQFF. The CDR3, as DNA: TGTGCCAGCAGCCTCGGACTAGGAGGTTACAATGAGCAGTTCTTC.

The CDR3 loop reads CASSQGAGGRYEQYF. The CDR3 coding sequence is TGCGCCAGCAGCCAAGGAGCGGGGGGGCGATACGAGCAGTACTTC. V and J are TRBV4-3 and TRBJ2-7, with 10 nucleotides matching TRBD2. J was trimmed by 4 bases and V by 1 base; bases with no gene match: 4. CDR3 length equals 15 residues. CDR1 is LGHNA, CDR2 YSLEER, per germline.

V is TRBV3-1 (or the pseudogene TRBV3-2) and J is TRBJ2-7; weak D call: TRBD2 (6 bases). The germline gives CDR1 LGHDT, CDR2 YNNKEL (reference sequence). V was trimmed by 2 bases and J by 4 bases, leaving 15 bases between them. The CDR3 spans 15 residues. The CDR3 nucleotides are TGTGCCAGCAGCCAATTCCCGGGACTGACGTACGAGCAGTACTTC. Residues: CASSQFPGLTYEQYF.

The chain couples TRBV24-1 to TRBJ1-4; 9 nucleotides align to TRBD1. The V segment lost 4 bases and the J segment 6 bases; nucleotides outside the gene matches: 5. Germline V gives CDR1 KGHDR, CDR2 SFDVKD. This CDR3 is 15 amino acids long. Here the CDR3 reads CATSDPGQGDEKLFF. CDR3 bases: TGTGCCACCAGTGACCCGGGACAGGGTGATGAAAAACTGTTTTTT.

The CDR3, as DNA: TGTGCCAGCAGCACGACGTTTGGTGTAACAGCGGAAGGCTACACCTTC. It is translated as CASSTTFGVTAEGYTF. The chain couples TRBV5-4 to TRBJ1-2; D remains unclear. With 4 bases removed from V and 8 bases from J, the gap between germline ends came to 24 bases. This CDR3 has 16 amino acids. Germline V gene sequence: CDR1 SGHNT, CDR2 YYREEE (reference sequence).

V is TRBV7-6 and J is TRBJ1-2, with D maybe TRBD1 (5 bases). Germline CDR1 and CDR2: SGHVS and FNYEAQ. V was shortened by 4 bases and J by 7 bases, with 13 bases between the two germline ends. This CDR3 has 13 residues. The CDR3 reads CASSSDSTAGYTF. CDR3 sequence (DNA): TGTGCCAGCAGCTCTGACAGTACCGCTGGCTACACCTTC.

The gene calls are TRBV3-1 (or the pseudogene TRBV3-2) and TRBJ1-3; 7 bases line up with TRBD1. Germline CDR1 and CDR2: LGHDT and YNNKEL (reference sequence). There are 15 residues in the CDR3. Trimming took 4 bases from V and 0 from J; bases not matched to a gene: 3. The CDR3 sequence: CASSPDRVSGNTIYF. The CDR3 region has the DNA TGTGCCAGCAGCCCCGACAGGGTCTCTGGAAACACCATATATTTT.

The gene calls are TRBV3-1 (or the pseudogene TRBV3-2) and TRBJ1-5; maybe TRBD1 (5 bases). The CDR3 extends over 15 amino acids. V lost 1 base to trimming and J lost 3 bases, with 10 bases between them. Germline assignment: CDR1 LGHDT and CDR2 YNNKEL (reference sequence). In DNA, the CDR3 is TGTGCCAGCAGCCAAGGGTCAGGGTCCAATCAGCCCCAGCATTTT. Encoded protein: CASSQGSGSNQPQHF.

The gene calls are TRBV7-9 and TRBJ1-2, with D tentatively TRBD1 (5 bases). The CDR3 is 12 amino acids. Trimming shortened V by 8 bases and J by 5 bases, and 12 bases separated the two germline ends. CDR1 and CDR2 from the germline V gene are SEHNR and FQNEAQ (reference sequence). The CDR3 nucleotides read TGTGCCAGCGGACAAACGTCATATGGCTACACCTTC. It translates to CASGQTSYGYTF.

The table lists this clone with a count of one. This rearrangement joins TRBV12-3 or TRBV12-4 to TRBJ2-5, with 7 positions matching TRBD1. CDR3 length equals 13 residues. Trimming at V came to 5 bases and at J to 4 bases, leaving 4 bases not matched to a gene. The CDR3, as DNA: TGTGCCAGCAGTCTCCGGGACAGAGAGACCCAGTACTTC. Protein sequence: CASSLRDRETQYF.

The CDR3 here is CASSLGLQGNTEAFF. In DNA, the CDR3 is TGCGCCAGCAGCTTGGGTTTGCAGGGGAACACTGAAGCTTTCTTT. The chain combines TRBV5-1 with TRBJ1-1; a possible D gene is TRBD1 (5 bases). The CDR3 length is 15 residues. Trimming removed 0 bases at V and 1 base at J, with 10 bases between. The germline V gene has CDR1 SGHRS and CDR2 YFSETQ. The complete variable domain, with remaining parts taken from reference TRBV5-1 and TRBJ1-1, reads KAGVTQTPRYLIKTRGQQVTLSCSPISGHRSVSWYQQTPGQGLQFLFEYFSETQRNKGNFPGRFSGRQFSNSRSEMNVSTLELGDSALYLCASSLGLQGNTEAFFGQGTRLTVV.

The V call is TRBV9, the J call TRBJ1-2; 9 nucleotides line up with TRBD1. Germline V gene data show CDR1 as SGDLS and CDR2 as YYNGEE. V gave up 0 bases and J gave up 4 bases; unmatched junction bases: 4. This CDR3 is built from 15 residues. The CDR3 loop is CASSVGTGAGYGYTF. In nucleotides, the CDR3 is TGTGCCAGCAGCGTAGGGACAGGGGCGGGCTATGGCTACACCTTC.

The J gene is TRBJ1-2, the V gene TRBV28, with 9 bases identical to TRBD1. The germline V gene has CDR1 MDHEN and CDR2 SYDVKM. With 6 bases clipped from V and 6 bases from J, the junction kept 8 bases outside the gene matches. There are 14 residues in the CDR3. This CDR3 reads CASSPRDRVNGYTF. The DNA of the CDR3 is TGTGCCAGCAGCCCCCGGGACAGGGTGAATGGCTACACCTTC.

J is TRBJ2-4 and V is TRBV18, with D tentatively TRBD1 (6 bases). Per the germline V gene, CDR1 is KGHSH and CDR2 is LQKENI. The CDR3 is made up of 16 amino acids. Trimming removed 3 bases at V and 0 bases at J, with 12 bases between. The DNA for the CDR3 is TGTGCCAGCTCACCCCCAGGGGACATAGCCAAAAACATTCAGTACTTC. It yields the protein CASSPPGDIAKNIQYF.

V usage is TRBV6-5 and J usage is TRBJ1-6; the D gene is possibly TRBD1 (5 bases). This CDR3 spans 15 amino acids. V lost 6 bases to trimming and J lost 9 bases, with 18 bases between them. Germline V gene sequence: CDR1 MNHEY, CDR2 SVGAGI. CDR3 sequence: CASSLQVTPGSPLHF. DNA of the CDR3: TGTGCCAGCAGCCTACAGGTTACCCCCGGTTCACCCCTCCACTTT.